These 3 T cell receptor beta chains were all obtained from the same sample, sequenced in a study of T cell repertoires in cytomegalovirus infection. No cognate antigen is known for these TCRs. MiXCR, run by TCRdb on the reads, gives a single entry per CDR3 protein. This sample has tens of thousands of distinct CDR3 sequences, with more than 25% found just once. Source: CD8+ T cells from cultured PBMCs, taken from culture after CMV antigen stimulation. The receptors were sampled from a human donor in good health (CMV status not recorded). Some clones in this sample may be carry-over from other donors' samples.

The V gene is TRBV19, the J gene TRBJ1-2; D is possibly TRBD1 (5 bases). Germline V lookup: CDR1 LNHDA, CDR2 SQIVND (reference sequence). The CDR3 covers 17 residues. Trimming took 4 bases from V and 5 from J, leaving 23 bases between them. Here the CDR3 reads CASSTNTIGTAAYGYTF. The CDR3 DNA sequence: TGTGCCAGTAGTACAAACACAATAGGGACCGCTGCATATGGCTACACCTTC.

This clonotype was observed a few times. The chain combines TRBV6-2 or TRBV6-3 with TRBJ1-1; TRBD1 aligns across 8 bases. Germline V gene sequence: CDR1 MNHEY, CDR2 SVGEGT. V was pared by 2 bases and J by 1 base, with 9 bases of the junction left unmatched. This CDR3 region has 17 residues. The CDR3, as DNA: TGTGCCAGCAGTTACCCCCAATCGGGGACAGGGAACACTGAAGCTTTCTTT. Encoded protein: CASSYPQSGTGNTEAFF.

Concerning this clonotype: This could be a read error, since a much larger clone is one nucleotide away. The J gene is TRBJ1-1, the V gene TRBV12-3 or TRBV12-4; D remains unclear. The CDR3 sequence is 13 residues long. The DNA of the CDR3 is TGTGCCAGCAGTTTTCCCCCGAACACTGTAGCTTTCTTT. This sequence encodes CASSFPPNTVAFF.